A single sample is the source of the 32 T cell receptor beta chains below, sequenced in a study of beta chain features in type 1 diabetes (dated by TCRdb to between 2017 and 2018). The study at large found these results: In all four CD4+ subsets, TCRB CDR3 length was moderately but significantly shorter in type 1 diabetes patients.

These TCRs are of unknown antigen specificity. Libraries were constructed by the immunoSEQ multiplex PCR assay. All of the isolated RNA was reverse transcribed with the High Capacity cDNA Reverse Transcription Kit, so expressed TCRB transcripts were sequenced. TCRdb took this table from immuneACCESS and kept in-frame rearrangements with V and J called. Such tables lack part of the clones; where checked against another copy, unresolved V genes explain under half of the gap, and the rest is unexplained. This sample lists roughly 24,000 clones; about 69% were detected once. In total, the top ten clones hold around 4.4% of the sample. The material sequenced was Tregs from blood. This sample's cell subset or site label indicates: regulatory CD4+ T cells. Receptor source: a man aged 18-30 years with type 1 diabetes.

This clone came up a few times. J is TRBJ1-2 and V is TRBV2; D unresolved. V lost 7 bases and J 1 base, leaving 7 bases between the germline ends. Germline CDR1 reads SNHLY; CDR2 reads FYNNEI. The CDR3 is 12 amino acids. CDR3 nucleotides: TGTGCCAGCATGGACTTTAACTATGGCTACACCTTC. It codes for CASMDFNYGYTF.

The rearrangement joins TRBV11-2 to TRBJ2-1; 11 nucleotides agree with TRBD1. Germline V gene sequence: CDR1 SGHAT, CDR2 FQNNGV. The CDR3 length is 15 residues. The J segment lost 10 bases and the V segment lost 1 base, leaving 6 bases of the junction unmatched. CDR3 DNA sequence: TGTGCCAGCAGCTTAGGGACAGGGGGCCACTTGGAGCAGTTCTTC. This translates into CASSLGTGGHLEQFF.

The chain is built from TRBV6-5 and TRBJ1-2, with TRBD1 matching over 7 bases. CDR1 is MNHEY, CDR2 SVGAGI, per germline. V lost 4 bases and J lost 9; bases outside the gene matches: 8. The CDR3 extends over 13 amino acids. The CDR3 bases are TGTGCCAGCAGTTCCGGACAGGCCCGCAGCTACACCTTC. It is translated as CASSSGQARSYTF.

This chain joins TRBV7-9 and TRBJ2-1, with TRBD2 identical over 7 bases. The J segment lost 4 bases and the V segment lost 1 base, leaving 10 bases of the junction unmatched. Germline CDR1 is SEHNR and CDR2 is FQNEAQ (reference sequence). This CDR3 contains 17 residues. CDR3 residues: CASSLVLASGLYNEQFF. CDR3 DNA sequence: TGTGCCAGCAGCTTAGTGTTGGCTAGCGGACTGTACAATGAGCAGTTCTTC. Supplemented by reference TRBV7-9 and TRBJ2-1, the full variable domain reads DTGVSQNPRHKITKRGQNVTFRCDPISEHNRLYWYRQTLGQGPEFLTYFQNEAQLEKSRLLSDRFSAERPKGSFSTLEIQRTEQGDSAMYLCASSLVLASGLYNEQFFGPGTRLTVL.

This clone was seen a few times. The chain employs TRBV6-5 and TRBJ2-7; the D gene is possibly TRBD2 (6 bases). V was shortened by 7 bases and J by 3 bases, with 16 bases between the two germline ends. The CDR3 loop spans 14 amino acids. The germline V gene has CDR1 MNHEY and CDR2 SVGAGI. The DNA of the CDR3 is TGTGCCAGCAACCTCGGGGCGGGATACTACGAGCAGTACTTC. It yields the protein CASNLGAGYYEQYF.

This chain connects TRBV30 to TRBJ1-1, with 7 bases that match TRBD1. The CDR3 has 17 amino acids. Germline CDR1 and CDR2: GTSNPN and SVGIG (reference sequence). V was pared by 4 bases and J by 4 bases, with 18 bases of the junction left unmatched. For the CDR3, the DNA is TGTGCCTGGACCAAAGACAGGGCGGGGCGATGGCGCACTGAAGCTTTCTTT. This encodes CAWTKDRAGRWRTEAFF. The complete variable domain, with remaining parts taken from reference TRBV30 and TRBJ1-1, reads SQTIHQWPATLVQPVGSPLSLECTVEGTSNPNLYWYRQAAGRGLQLLFYSVGIGQISSEVPQNLSASRPQDRQFILSSKKLLLSDSGFYLCAWTKDRAGRWRTEAFFGQGTRLTVV.

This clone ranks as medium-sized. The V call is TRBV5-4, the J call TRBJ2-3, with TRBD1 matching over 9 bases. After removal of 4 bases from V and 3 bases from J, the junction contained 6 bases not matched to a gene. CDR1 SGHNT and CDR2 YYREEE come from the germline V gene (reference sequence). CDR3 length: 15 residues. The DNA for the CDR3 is TGTGCCAGCAGCCGGGACAGGGATCAGACAGATACGCAGTATTTT. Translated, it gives CASSRDRDQTDTQYF.

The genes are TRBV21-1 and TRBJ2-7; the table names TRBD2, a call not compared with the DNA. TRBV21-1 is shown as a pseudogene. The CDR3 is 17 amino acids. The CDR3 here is CASSKALGLPVSYEQYF. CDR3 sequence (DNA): TGTGCCAGCAGCAAAGCGCTGGGACTACCCGTCAGTTACGAGCAGTACTTC.

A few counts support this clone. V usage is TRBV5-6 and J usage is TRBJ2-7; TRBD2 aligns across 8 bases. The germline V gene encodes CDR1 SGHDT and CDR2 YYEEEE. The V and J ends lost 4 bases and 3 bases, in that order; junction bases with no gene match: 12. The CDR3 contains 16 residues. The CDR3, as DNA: TGTGCCAGCAGCCCTGGGGGGGAGCGGGGGAACTACGAGCAGTACTTC. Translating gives CASSPGGERGNYEQYF. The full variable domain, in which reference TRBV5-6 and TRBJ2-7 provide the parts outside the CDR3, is DAGVTQSPTHLIKTRGQQVTLRCSPKSGHDTVSWYQQALGQGPQFIFQYYEEEERQRGNFPDRFSGHQFPNYSSELNVNALLLGDSALYLCASSPGGERGNYEQYFGPGTRLTVT.

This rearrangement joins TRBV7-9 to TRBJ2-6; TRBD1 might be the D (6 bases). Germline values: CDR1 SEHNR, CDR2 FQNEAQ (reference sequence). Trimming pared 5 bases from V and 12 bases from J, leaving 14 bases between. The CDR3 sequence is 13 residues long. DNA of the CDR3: TGTGCCAGCAGCATCAGACAGGTCAGCGTCCTGACTTTC. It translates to CASSIRQVSVLTF.

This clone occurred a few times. The CDR3 loop is CASSPRQGSYNEQFF. The DNA for the CDR3 is TGTGCCAGCAGTCCCCGGCAGGGCTCCTACAATGAGCAGTTCTTC. This rearrangement joins TRBV7-2 to TRBJ2-1; D may be TRBD1 (5 bases). V was trimmed by 6 bases and J by 0 bases, leaving 12 bases between them. Germline CDR1 and CDR2: SGHTA and FQGNSA. The CDR3 is made up of 15 amino acids.

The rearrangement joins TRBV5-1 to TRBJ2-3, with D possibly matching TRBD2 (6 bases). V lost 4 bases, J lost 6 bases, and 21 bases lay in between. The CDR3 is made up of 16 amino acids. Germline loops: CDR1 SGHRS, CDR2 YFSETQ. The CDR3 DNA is TGCGCCAGCAGCCCTACGGCGGGGTTGATGGGTGATACGCAGTATTTT. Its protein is CASSPTAGLMGDTQYF. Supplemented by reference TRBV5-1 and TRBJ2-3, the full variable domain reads KAGVTQTPRYLIKTRGQQVTLSCSPISGHRSVSWYQQTPGQGLQFLFEYFSETQRNKGNFPGRFSGRQFSNSRSEMNVSTLELGDSALYLCASSPTAGLMGDTQYFGPGTRLTVL.

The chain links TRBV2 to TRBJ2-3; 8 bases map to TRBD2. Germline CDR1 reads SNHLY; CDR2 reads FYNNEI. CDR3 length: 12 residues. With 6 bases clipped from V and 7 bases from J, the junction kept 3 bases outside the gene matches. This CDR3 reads CASSVSGNTQYF. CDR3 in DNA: TGTGCCAGCAGCGTTAGCGGGAATACGCAGTATTTT.

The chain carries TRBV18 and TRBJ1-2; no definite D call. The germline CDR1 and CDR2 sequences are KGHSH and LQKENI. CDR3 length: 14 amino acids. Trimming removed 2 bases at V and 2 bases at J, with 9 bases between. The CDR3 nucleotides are TGTGCCAGCTCACCATTTCCGGAGAACTATGGCTACACCTTC. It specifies CASSPFPENYGYTF.

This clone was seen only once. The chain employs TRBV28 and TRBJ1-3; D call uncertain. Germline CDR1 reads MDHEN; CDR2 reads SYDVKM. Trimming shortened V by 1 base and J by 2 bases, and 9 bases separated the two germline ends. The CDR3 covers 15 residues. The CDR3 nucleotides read TGTGCCAGCAGTTTATCGGGGTTTGCTGGAAACACCATATATTTT. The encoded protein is CASSLSGFAGNTIYF.

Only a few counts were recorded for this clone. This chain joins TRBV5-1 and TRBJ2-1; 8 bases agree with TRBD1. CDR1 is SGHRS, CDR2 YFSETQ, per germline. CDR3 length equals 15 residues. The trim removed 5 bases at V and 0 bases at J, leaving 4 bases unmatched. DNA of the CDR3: TGCGCCAGCAGTCCTGGGACAGGCTCCTACAATGAGCAGTTCTTC. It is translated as CASSPGTGSYNEQFF.

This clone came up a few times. Written as DNA, the CDR3 is TGTGCCAGCTCACCCGGGACAGGGGATTACGAGCAGTACTTC. Residues: CASSPGTGDYEQYF. V gene TRBV18 combines with J gene TRBJ2-7, with 10 bases aligning to TRBD1. Germline CDR1 reads KGHSH; CDR2 reads LQKENI. This CDR3 has 14 residues. V lost 3 bases and J lost 4; bases outside the gene matches: 3.

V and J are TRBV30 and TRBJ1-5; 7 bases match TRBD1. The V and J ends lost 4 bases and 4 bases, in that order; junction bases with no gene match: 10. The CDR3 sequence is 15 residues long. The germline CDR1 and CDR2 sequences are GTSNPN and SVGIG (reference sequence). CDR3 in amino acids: CAWTPGQPFNQPQHF. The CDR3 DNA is TGTGCCTGGACACCGGGACAGCCTTTTAATCAGCCCCAGCATTTT.

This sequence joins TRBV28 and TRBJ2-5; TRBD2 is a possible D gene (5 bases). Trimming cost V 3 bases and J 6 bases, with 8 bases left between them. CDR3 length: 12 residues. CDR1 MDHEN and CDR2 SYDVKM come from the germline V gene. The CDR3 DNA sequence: TGTGCCAGCAGTTTGGGAGAACAGACCCAGTACTTC. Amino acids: CASSLGEQTQYF.

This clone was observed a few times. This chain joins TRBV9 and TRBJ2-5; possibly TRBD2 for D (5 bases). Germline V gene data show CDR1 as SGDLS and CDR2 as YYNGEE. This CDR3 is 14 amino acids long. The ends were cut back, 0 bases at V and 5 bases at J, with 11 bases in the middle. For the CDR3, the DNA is TGTGCCAGCAGCGTAGCAGCAGGACTTGAGACCCAGTACTTC. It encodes CASSVAAGLETQYF.

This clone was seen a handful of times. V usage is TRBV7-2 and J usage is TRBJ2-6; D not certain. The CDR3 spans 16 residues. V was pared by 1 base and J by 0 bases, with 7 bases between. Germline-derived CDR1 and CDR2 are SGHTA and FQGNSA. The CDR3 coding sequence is TGTGCCAGCAGCTTAGGACTCAGCTCTGGGGCCAACGTCCTGACTTTC. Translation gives CASSLGLSSGANVLTF.

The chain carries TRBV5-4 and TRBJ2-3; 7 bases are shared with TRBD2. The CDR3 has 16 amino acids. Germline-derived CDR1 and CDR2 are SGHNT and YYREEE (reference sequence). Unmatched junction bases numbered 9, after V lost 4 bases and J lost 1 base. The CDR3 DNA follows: TGTGCCAGCAGCCAGCCTCGAGCGGGACGCACAGATACGCAGTATTTT. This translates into CASSQPRAGRTDTQYF.

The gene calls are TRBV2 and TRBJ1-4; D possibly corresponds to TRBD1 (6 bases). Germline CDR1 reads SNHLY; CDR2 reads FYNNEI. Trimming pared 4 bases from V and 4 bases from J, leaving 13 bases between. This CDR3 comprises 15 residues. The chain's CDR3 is CASSVYQGINEKLFF. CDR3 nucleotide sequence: TGTGCCAGCAGTGTGTACCAGGGGATTAATGAAAAACTGTTTTTT. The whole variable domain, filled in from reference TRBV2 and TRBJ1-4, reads EPEVTQTPSHQVTQMGQEVILRCVPISNHLYFYWYRQILGQKVEFLVSFYNNEISEKSEIFDDQFSVERPDGSNFTLKIRSTKLEDSAMYFCASSVYQGINEKLFFGSGTQLSVL.

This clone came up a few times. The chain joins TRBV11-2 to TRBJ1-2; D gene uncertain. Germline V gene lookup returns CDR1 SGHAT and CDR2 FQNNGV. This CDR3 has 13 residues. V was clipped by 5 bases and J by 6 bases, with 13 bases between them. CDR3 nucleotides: TGTGCCAGCAGCAATACCTTTTCGGATGGCTACACCTTC. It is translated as CASSNTFSDGYTF.

Here the CDR3 DNA reads TGTGCCAGTAGTCGCGAGGACAGCCGCTACGAGCAGTACTTC. This sequence encodes CASSREDSRYEQYF. The chain joins TRBV19 to TRBJ2-7, with D perhaps matching TRBD1 (6 bases). The V end was cut by 5 bases, the J end by 3 bases, with 14 bases between. The CDR3 sequence is 14 residues long. Germline CDR1 is LNHDA and CDR2 is SQIVND (reference sequence).

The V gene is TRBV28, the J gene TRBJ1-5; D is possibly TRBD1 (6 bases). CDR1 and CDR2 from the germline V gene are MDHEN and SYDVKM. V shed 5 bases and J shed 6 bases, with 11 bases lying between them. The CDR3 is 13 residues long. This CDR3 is CASSGQQRQPQHF. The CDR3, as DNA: TGTGCCAGCAGTGGACAGCAGCGTCAGCCCCAGCATTTT.

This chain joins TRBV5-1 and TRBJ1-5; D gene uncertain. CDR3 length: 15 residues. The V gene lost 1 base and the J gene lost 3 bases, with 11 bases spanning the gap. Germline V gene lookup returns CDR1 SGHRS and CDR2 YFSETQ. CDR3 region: CASSLLIRDNQPQHF. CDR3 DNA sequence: TGCGCCAGCAGCTTGCTGATAAGAGACAATCAGCCCCAGCATTTT.

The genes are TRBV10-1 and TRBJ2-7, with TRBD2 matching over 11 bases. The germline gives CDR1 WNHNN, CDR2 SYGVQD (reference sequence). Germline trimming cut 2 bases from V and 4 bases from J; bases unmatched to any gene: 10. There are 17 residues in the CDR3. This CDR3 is CASSEGAWGTSGYEQYF. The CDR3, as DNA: TGCGCCAGCAGTGAGGGGGCATGGGGGACTAGCGGATACGAGCAGTACTTC.

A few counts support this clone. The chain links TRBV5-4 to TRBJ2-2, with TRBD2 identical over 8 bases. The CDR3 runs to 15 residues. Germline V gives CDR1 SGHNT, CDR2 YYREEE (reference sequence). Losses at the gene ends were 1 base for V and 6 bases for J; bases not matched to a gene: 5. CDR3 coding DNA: TGTGCCAGCAGCTTGTCCCGGACTAGCCCCGGGGAGCTGTTTTTT. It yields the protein CASSLSRTSPGELFF.

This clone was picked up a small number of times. The CDR3, as DNA: TGCGCCAGCAGCTTGGATATGGGGACAGTCTACGAGCAGTACTTC. It encodes CASSLDMGTVYEQYF. This chain connects TRBV5-1 to TRBJ2-7; TRBD1 matches at 7 bases. The CDR3 loop spans 15 amino acids. Germline V lookup: CDR1 SGHRS, CDR2 YFSETQ. V shed 0 bases and J 3 bases; nucleotides not matched to a gene: 6.

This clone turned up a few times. The CDR3 reads CASSLLGGLDTQYF. CDR3 DNA sequence: TGTGCCAGCAGCTTGCTCGGAGGTCTGGATACGCAGTATTTT. The chain has TRBV5-6 and TRBJ2-3, with D possibly matching TRBD2 (5 bases). The CDR3 spans 14 residues. The V and J ends lost 1 base and 6 bases respectively, with 12 bases between them. Looked up from germline, CDR1 is SGHDT and CDR2 is YYEEEE.

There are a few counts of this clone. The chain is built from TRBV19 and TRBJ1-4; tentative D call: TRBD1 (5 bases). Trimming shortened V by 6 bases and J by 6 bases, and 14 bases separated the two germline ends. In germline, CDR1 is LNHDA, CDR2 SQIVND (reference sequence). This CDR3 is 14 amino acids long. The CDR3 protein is CASSPDSHDEKLFF. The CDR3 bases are TGTGCCAGTAGCCCTGACAGCCACGATGAAAAACTGTTTTTT.